These T cell receptor beta chains were read from a single sample in a study of CD8+ T cells in alopecia areata. Assay used: immunoSEQ multiplex PCR; TCRdb lists only in-frame clones, some missing. The sample holds roughly 150,000 clones, about three fifths seen once. Sequenced: CD4+ T cells sorted from blood. The receptors derive from a human donor in good health. Both conserved end residues are part of each CDR3. Each record gives: J gene, D gene, clone size, V gene, CDR3 DNA, CDR3 protein. D genes are given only for firm matches. A row's size may be missing; if present it is once, few, many or a size class.

TRBJ2-1,.,.,TRBV30,TGTGCCTGGAAAGGGGGAAAGGGATTTAGCGGGCCCGACCTTGGATACAATGAGCAGTTCTTC,CAWKGGKGFSGPDLGYNEQFF
TRBJ2-4,TRBD2,.,TRBV7-8,TGTGCCAGCAGCTTGCTAGCGGAGACGACCCTAGCCAAAAACATTCAGTACTTC,CASSLLAETTLAKNIQYF
TRBJ2-5,.,.,TRBV9,TGTGCCAGCAGCGTAGCTAGCGCAGAGACCCAGTACTTC,CASSVASAETQYF
TRBJ1-5,TRBD1,.,TRBV29-1,TGCAGCGCCCTAGTCGGGCAGGGGGGATCCAATAGCAATCAGCCCCAGCATTTT,CSALVGQGGSNSNQPQHF
TRBJ2-1,.,many,TRBV19,TGTGCCAGTAGTCGCGTCCATGAGCAGTTCTTC,CASSRVHEQFF
TRBJ2-7,TRBD1,.,TRBV29-1,TGCAGCGTGGCCACCGGGACAGATTACGAGCAGTACTTC,CSVATGTDYEQYF
TRBJ1-5,TRBD1,.,TRBV23-1,TGCGCCAGCAGTAGGACCAGGGGGCCCCCCTATAGCAATCAGCCCCAGCATTTT,CASSRTRGPPYSNQPQHF
TRBJ1-5,.,few,TRBV30,TGTGCCTGGAGTCAAGATAGCAATCAGCCCCAGCATTTT,CAWSQDSNQPQHF
TRBJ2-7,TRBD1,.,TRBV5-6,TGTGCCAGCAGAAGGAGACAGGGGGTCTACGAGCAGTACTTC,CASRRRQGVYEQYF
TRBJ1-1,TRBD1,few,TRBV14,TGTGCCAGCAGCCAGACTTTCAGGGGGTACACTGAAGCTTTCTTT,CASSQTFRGYTEAFF
TRBJ1-2,TRBD1,.,TRBV6-6,TGTGCCAGCAGTTCATTGGGACAGGGACTCTATGGCTACACCTTC,CASSSLGQGLYGYTF
TRBJ2-1,.,.,TRBV2,TGTGCCAGCAGTGACCGAAGGTTCAGCTCCTACAATGAGCAGTTCTTC,CASSDRRFSSYNEQFF